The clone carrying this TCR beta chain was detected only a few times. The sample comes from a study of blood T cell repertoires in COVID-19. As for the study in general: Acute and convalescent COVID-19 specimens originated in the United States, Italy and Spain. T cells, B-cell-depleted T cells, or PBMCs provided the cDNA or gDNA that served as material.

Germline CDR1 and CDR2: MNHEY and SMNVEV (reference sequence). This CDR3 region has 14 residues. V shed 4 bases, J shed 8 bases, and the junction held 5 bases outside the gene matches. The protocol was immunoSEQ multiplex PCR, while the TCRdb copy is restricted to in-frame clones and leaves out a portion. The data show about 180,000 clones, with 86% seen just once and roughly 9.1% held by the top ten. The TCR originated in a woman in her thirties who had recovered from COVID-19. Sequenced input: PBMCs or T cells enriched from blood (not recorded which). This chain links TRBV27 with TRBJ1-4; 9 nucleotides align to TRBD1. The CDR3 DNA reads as TGTGCCAGCAGTTCACAGGGGGCGCGGGAAAAACTGTTTTTT. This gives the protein CASSSQGAREKLFF. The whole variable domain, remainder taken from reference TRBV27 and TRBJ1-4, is EAQVTQNPRYLITVTGKKLTVTCSQNMNHEYMSWYRQDPGLGLRQIYYSMNVEVTDKGDVPEGYKVSRKEKRNFPLILESPSPNQTSLYFCASSSQGAREKLFFGSGTQLSVL.